The rows below give T cell receptor beta chains drawn from one sample of a study of cytotoxic CD8 clonotypes in ibrutinib-treated CLL. Profiling relied on immunoSEQ multiplex PCR, and the TCRdb table lists in-frame clones only, not all of them. The sample has 150,000 to 200,000 clones, over 55% seen once. Specimen: PBMCs, collected after 24 months of ibrutinib treatment. These receptors all stem from a human donor with chronic lymphocytic leukemia. The CDR3 runs from the conserved cysteine through the conserved F or W. Fields, in order: clone size, J gene, D gene, V gene, CDR3 length, CDR3 protein, CDR3 DNA. A D gene is named only where the DNA matches it firmly. Some rows mark clone size as missing; the rest say once, few, many or name a class of expanded clone.

>once|TRBJ1-1|TRBD1|TRBV2|14
CACDRDRVSTEAFF
TGTGCTTGCGATCGGGACAGGGTCAGCACTGAAGCTTTCTTT
>NA|TRBJ2-7|NA|TRBV2|14
CASRPRWGSYEQYF
TGTGCCAGCAGACCCCGCTGGGGCTCCTACGAGCAGTACTTC
>few|TRBJ2-1|TRBD1|TRBV30|15
CAWSLGQGTYNEQFF
TGTGCCTGGAGTCTGGGACAGGGGACTTACAATGAGCAGTTCTTC
>NA|TRBJ2-7|NA|TRBV11-2|14
CASSRDSNSYEQYF
TGTGCCAGCAGCCGGGACTCAAACTCCTACGAGCAGTACTTC
>NA|TRBJ2-1|NA|TRBV27|13
CASSLSSYNEQFF
TGTGCCAGCAGTTTATCCTCCTACAATGAGCAGTTCTTC
>NA|TRBJ2-1|TRBD2|TRBV9|15
CASSVDGLAGGRQFF
TGTGCCAGCAGCGTAGATGGACTAGCGGGAGGTCGACAGTTCTTC
>few|TRBJ2-5|NA|TRBV11-2|11
CASSSTGSQYF
TGTGCCAGCAGCAGTACCGGGAGCCAGTACTTC
>NA|TRBJ2-5|TRBD2|TRBV4-2|17
CASSQTGAGLDQETQYF
TGTGCCAGCAGCCAAACTGGAGCGGGACTAGACCAAGAGACCCAGTACTTC
>NA|TRBJ1-1|NA|TRBV6-5|13
CASSEILNTEAFF
TGTGCCAGCAGTGAGATCCTGAACACTGAAGCTTTCTTT
>NA|TRBJ1-1|NA|TRBV14|14
CASGQNPMNTEAFF
TGTGCCAGCGGACAGAACCCTATGAACACTGAAGCTTTCTTT
>NA|TRBJ2-1|TRBD2|TRBV5-4|17
CASSPPGGTILINEQFF
TGTGCCAGCAGCCCCCCAGGTGGGACTATTCTGATCAATGAGCAGTTCTTC
>NA|TRBJ2-3|NA|TRBV27|16
CASSAQLASFIDTQYF
TGTGCCAGCAGTGCCCAACTAGCCTCTTTTATAGATACGCAGTATTTT
>NA|TRBJ2-7|NA|TRBV7-9|16
CASSLGGPRQTYEQYF
TGTGCCAGCAGCTTAGGAGGACCCAGACAAACCTACGAGCAGTACTTC
>few|TRBJ1-5|TRBD1|TRBV27|14
CASRGTGGVQPQHF
TGTGCCAGCAGGGGGACAGGGGGCGTTCAGCCCCAGCATTTT
>NA|TRBJ1-3|NA|TRBV12-5|18
CASGLEVGQRSSGNTIYF
TGTGCTAGTGGTTTGGAGGTTGGTCAGCGCAGCTCTGGAAACACCATATATTTT
>once|TRBJ2-5|NA|TRBV28|13
CASTRRVSETQYF
TGTGCCAGCACCCGACGAGTGTCAGAGACCCAGTACTTC
>few|TRBJ2-7|NA|TRBV6-5|11
CASSLLSEQYF
TGTGCCAGCAGCCTCCTCTCCGAGCAGTACTTC
>few|TRBJ1-2|NA|TRBV29-1|15
CSVEGRFSSGYGYTF
TGCAGCGTTGAGGGCAGGTTCTCTTCTGGCTATGGCTACACCTTC
>few|TRBJ2-7|NA|TRBV7-2|12
CASSFTAYEQYF
TGTGCCAGCAGCTTCACAGCTTACGAGCAGTACTTC
>few|TRBJ2-5|NA|TRBV29-1|11
CSVLVSGTQYF
TGCAGCGTTCTAGTGTCCGGGACCCAGTACTTC
>NA|TRBJ2-3|TRBD1|TRBV28|15
CATETDRGSTDTQYF
TGTGCCACAGAGACGGACAGGGGAAGCACAGATACGCAGTATTTT
>NA|TRBJ1-1|NA|TRBV7-8|13
CASSFRERAEAFF
TGTGCCAGCAGCTTCCGGGAACGGGCTGAAGCTTTCTTT
>NA|TRBJ2-1|TRBD2|TRBV27|14
CASRGLAGMNEQFF
TGTGCCAGCAGGGGACTAGCGGGAATGAATGAGCAGTTCTTC
>few|TRBJ2-3|NA|TRBV5-4|16
CASSLGRSRSTDTQYF
TGTGCCAGCAGCTTGGGACGCAGTAGAAGCACAGATACGCAGTATTTT
>once|TRBJ2-5|NA|TRBV2|12
CASSAPGEAQYF
TGTGCCAGCAGTGCTCCGGGAGAGGCCCAGTACTTC
>few|TRBJ1-1|TRBD1|TRBV13|15
CASRTTGTMNTEAFF
TGTGCCAGCAGAACGACAGGGACCATGAACACTGAAGCTTTCTTT
>NA|TRBJ2-5|NA|TRBV10-3|16
CAIRARGSPLSETQYF
TGTGCCATCCGGGCGCGAGGGTCACCCCTGTCGGAGACCCAGTACTTC
>NA|TRBJ2-3|NA|TRBV15|15
CATSRDGASTDTQYF
TGTGCCACCAGCAGGGATGGTGCTAGCACAGATACGCAGTATTTT
>once|TRBJ1-2|TRBD1|TRBV7-2|15
CASSMYTGQVSGYTF
TGTGCCAGCAGCATGTACACGGGACAGGTTTCTGGCTACACCTTC
>NA|TRBJ2-5|NA|TRBV21-1|17
CASNSLAPRGILETQYF
TGTGCCAGCAACTCACTAGCGCCACGAGGTATTTTGGAGACCCAGTACTTC
>NA|TRBJ2-5|NA|TRBV19|11
CASSMSETQYF
TGTGCCAGTAGTATGTCGGAGACCCAGTACTTC
>NA|TRBJ2-3|NA|TRBV9|15
CASSVLSGSTDTQYF
TGTGCCAGCAGCGTGTTGAGCGGGAGCACAGATACGCAGTATTTT
>NA|TRBJ1-2|TRBD1|TRBV6-1|16
CASSEGGTGRGYGYTF
TGTGCCAGCAGTGAAGGTGGGACAGGGAGGGGTTATGGCTACACCTTC
>NA|TRBJ2-7|TRBD2|TRBV14|15
CASSQALAETYEQYF
TGTGCCAGCAGTCAAGCGCTAGCGGAAACCTACGAGCAGTACTTC
>once|TRBJ2-2|NA|TRBV9|13
CASSVWNTGELFF
TGTGCCAGCAGCGTATGGAACACCGGGGAGCTGTTTTTT
>NA|TRBJ2-7|NA|TRBV30|10
CAWGDYEQYF
TGTGCCTGGGGGGACTACGAGCAGTACTTC
>NA|TRBJ1-5|NA|TRBV2|14
CASSGTASNQPQHF
TGTGCCAGCAGTGGGACAGCTAGCAATCAGCCCCAGCATTTT
>few|TRBJ2-2|NA|TRBV19|15
CASSGYGTNTGELFF
TGTGCCAGTAGTGGGTACGGGACGAACACCGGGGAGCTGTTTTTT
>NA|TRBJ2-1|NA|TRBV7-6|14
CASSLVGGYNEQFF
TGTGCCAGCAGCTTAGTTGGGGGCTACAATGAGCAGTTCTTC
>NA|TRBJ2-7|TRBD1|TRBV19|15
CASSIAVTGGYEQYF
TGTGCCAGTAGTATTGCGGTGACAGGGGGCTACGAGCAGTACTTC
>NA|TRBJ2-3|NA|TRBV13|14
CANSERLDTDTQYF
TGTGCCAACAGCGAACGACTGGACACAGATACGCAGTATTTT
>few|TRBJ2-5|TRBD2|TRBV27|15
CASSSAGGPWETQYF
TGTGCCAGCAGTTCAGCGGGAGGGCCGTGGGAGACCCAGTACTTC
>NA|TRBJ2-7|TRBD1|TRBV10-3|15
CAISDSGQISYEQYF
TGTGCCATCAGTGACTCGGGACAGATCTCCTACGAGCAGTACTTC
>NA|TRBJ2-7|TRBD2|TRBV19|14
CASSRLAGGLEQYF
TGTGCCAGTAGTAGACTAGCGGGAGGACTAGAGCAGTACTTC